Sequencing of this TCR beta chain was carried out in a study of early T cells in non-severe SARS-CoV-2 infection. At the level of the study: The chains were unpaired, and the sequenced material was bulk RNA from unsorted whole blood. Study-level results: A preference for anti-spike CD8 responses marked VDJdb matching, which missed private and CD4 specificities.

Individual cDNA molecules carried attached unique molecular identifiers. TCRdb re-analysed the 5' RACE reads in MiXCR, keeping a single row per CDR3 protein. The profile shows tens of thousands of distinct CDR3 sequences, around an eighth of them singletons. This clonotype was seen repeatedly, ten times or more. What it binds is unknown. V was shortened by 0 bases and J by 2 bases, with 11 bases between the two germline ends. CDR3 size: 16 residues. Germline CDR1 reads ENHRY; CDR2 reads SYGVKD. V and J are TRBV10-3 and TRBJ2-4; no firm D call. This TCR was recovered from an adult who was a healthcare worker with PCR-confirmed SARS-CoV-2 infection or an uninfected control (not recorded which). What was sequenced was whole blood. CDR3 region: CAISESLIGTKNIQYF. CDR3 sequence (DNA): TGTGCCATCAGTGAGTCACTTATCGGAACCAAAAACATTCAGTACTTC.